The rows below give T cell receptor beta chains drawn from one sample of a study of cytotoxic CD8 clonotypes in ibrutinib-treated CLL. Clones were sequenced by immunoSEQ multiplex PCR, and TCRdb holds only the in-frame ones, with some missing. The table lists approximately 70,000 clones, over 75% of them singletons. The specimen comprised PBMCs, sampled after 12 months of ibrutinib treatment. These receptors all stem from a human donor with chronic lymphocytic leukemia. The CDR3 runs from the conserved cysteine through the conserved F or W. D genes are given only for firm matches. Size is stated for part of the rows, as once, few or many counts, or as a class when the clone is expanded.

CASSLGPGLEQFF | TGTGCCAGTAGTTTAGGACCGGGACTTGAGCAGTTCTTC | TRBJ2-1 | - | TRBV19 | -
CASSLTRAVQETQYF | TGTGCCAGCAGCTTAACTCGGGCTGTCCAAGAGACCCAGTACTTC | TRBJ2-5 | - | TRBV7-3 | -
CATSPRLNTEAFF | TGTGCCACCAGCCCCCGGCTGAACACTGAAGCTTTCTTT | TRBJ1-1 | - | TRBV15 | -
CASSSSTSGRAYEQYF | TGTGCCAGCAGTTCCTCGACTAGCGGGAGGGCCTACGAGCAGTACTTC | TRBJ2-7 | TRBD2 | TRBV6-5 | once
CAWSWDRVYEQYF | TGTGCCTGGAGTTGGGACAGGGTGTACGAGCAGTACTTC | TRBJ2-7 | TRBD1 | TRBV30 | -
CASSLVGTGGQPQHF | TGTGCCAGCAGCTTAGTTGGGACAGGGGGTCAGCCCCAGCATTTT | TRBJ1-5 | TRBD1 | TRBV7-8 | -
CASSSSVAEGNEQFF | TGTGCCAGCAGCTCCTCGGTAGCGGAGGGCAATGAGCAGTTCTTC | TRBJ2-1 | - | TRBV7-3 | -
CAWSLEGANTEAFF | TGTGCCTGGAGTTTGGAGGGGGCGAACACTGAAGCTTTCTTT | TRBJ1-1 | TRBD1 | TRBV30 | -
CASSQSHLAGGNTGELFF | TGTGCCAGCAGCCAAAGTCACCTAGCGGGAGGGAACACCGGGGAGCTGTTTTTT | TRBJ2-2 | TRBD2 | TRBV4-2 | -
CASRRRAQGVDEQYF | TGTGCCAGCAGGCGCCGGGCCCAGGGAGTGGACGAGCAGTACTTC | TRBJ2-7 | - | TRBV2 | -
CASSVEWGQGYEQYF | TGTGCCAGCAGCGTAGAATGGGGACAGGGCTACGAGCAGTACTTC | TRBJ2-7 | TRBD1 | TRBV9 | -
CASSLAGGPSHEQFF | TGTGCCAGCAGCTTAGCGGGAGGCCCCTCCCATGAGCAGTTCTTC | TRBJ2-1 | TRBD2 | TRBV6-6 | -
CASSMDFEAFF | TGTGCCAGTAGCATGGACTTTGAAGCTTTCTTT | TRBJ1-1 | - | TRBV19 | -
CASSLSRGRFGGYTF | TGTGCCAGCAGTTTATCCAGGGGGCGATTCGGCGGCTACACCTTC | TRBJ1-2 | TRBD1 | TRBV27 | -
CASSIPRQGRNEKLFF | TGTGCCAGTAGTATCCCCAGACAGGGCCGTAATGAAAAACTGTTTTTT | TRBJ1-4 | TRBD1 | TRBV19 | -
CASSLSGGTEAFF | TGTGCCAGCAGCTTATCAGGGGGCACTGAAGCTTTCTTT | TRBJ1-1 | TRBD1 | TRBV7-9 | -
CASSPGQGPYEQYF | TGTGCCAGCTCCCCAGGACAGGGTCCGTACGAGCAGTACTTC | TRBJ2-7 | TRBD1 | TRBV18 | -